Listed here are 5 T cell receptor beta chains from one sample, sequenced in a study of early T cells in non-severe SARS-CoV-2 infection (dated by TCRdb to the early 2020s). Library generation was performed with 5' RACE. For sequencing, a NextSeq 500 was employed. TCRdb cleaned the public reads at Q25 with fastp, built clones with MiXCR and kept in-frame beta chains. Under each unique CDR3 protein, matching rows form one entry showing the most common genes and DNA. The sample table contains about 52,000 distinct CDR3 sequences; only one count was recorded for 6% to 7% of them. Jointly, the top ten make up 3% to 4.5% of the sample. Sequenced sample: whole blood. These receptors were obtained from an adult who was a healthcare worker with PCR-confirmed SARS-CoV-2 infection or an uninfected control (not recorded which).

The table lists this clonotype with many counts. The chain has TRBV29-1 and TRBJ1-3, with D maybe TRBD1 (6 bases). Germline V gene lookup returns CDR1 SQVTM and CDR2 ANQGSEA. There are 16 residues in the CDR3. V lost 7 bases and J lost 4, with 23 bases in between. CDR3 in amino acids: CSARGTQQGAGNTIYF. Written as DNA, the CDR3 is TGCAGCGCCCGAGGCACCCAACAGGGTGCGGGAAACACCATATATTTT.

This clonotype was observed many times. This CDR3 is CASSSPGSYNEQFF. The CDR3 coding sequence is TGTGCCAGCAGCTCCCCCGGCTCCTACAATGAGCAGTTCTTC. The rearrangement links TRBV7-9 to TRBJ2-1; D remains unclear. This CDR3 has 14 residues. The V end was cut by 4 bases, the J end by 0 bases, with 7 bases between. Germline assignment: CDR1 SEHNR and CDR2 FQNEAQ (reference sequence).

This clonotype appeared many times. The chain employs TRBV12-3 or TRBV12-4 and TRBJ2-7; D gene ambiguous. There are 15 residues in the CDR3. V lost 3 bases and J lost 2, with 14 bases in between. The CDR3 DNA sequence: TGTGCCAGCAGTTTTCAGCCCCCTTCGGCCTACGAGCAGTACTTC. Its translation: CASSFQPPSAYEQYF.

There are many counts of this clonotype. The V and J genes are TRBV20-1 and TRBJ1-5, with D possibly being TRBD1 (6 bases). Germline V CDR1 and CDR2: DFQATT, SNEGSKA (reference sequence). This CDR3 comprises 15 residues. V shed 2 bases and J shed 0 bases, with 11 bases lying between them. CDR3 DNA: TGCAGTGCTAGATCCGGACAGTATAGCAATCAGCCCCAGCATTTT. Its protein is CSARSGQYSNQPQHF.

This clonotype was seen a few times. This rearrangement joins TRBV7-2 to TRBJ2-3; TRBD2 agrees at 15 bases. Trimming removed 4 bases from V and 4 bases from J; junction bases left unmatched: 12. Germline CDR1 and CDR2: SGHTA and FQGNSA. The CDR3 has 19 amino acids. The CDR3 loop reads CASSYPAGTSGGLADTQYF. As DNA, the CDR3 is TGTGCCAGCAGCTACCCCGCCGGGACTAGCGGGGGGTTGGCAGATACGCAGTATTTT. The variable domain in full, completed from reference TRBV7-2 and TRBJ2-3, reads GAGVSQSPSNKVTEKGKDVELRCDPISGHTALYWYRQSLGQGLEFLIYFQGNSAPDKSGLPSDRFSAERTGGSVSTLTIQRTQQEDSAVYLCASSYPAGTSGGLADTQYFGPGTRLTVL.